This TCR beta chain was captured by sequencing in a study of identifying expanded T cells in peripheral blood. A remark on this clone: Its antigen remains unknown.

During the collection period, no donor immune events like infections were recorded. Germline CDR1 and CDR2: SGHTS and YDEGEE. Trimming removed 0 bases from V and 5 bases from J, with 17 bases in between. This CDR3 is built from 16 residues. Some clones are missing from TCRdb's copy, which holds only in-frame ones; the method was immunoSEQ multiplex PCR. The sample carries about 74,000 clones, 80% to 90% recorded once. The study, taken as a whole, reports: About 1.2 clones differed between technical replicates, versus roughly 17 and 20 over time. Across healthy donors, higher total template counts meant significantly greater approximately two-week count variance.

This rearrangement joins TRBV5-8 to TRBJ1-1; no firm D call. The clonotype comes from a person aged 18 to 75 in good health. The sample was blood. Here the CDR3 reads CASSLGDGRTLTEAFF. The CDR3 DNA is TGTGCCAGCAGCTTGGGTGATGGCAGGACCCTTACTGAAGCTTTCTTT.